This T cell receptor beta chain was recorded in a study of identical twins. Study-level results: These conclusions were based on statistical analysis (cross-sectional, not following the same donors). A lower insertion count was a feature of abundant cord blood beta clonotypes, with no such feature in memory repertoires.

Every sampled donor was Caucasian and healthy. One entry per CDR3 protein results from TCRdb running MiXCR on the 5' RACE reads. The sample lists some 240,000 distinct CDR3 sequences, roughly 10% occurring once. The CDR3 sequence is 13 residues long. Germline values: CDR1 MNHEY, CDR2 SMNVEV (reference sequence). Trimming took 5 bases from V and 4 from J, leaving 12 bases between them. This clonotype was seen many times. What it recognizes is unknown. Sequenced: memory T cells sorted from blood. This clonotype was sampled from a man in his fifties in good health. The J gene is TRBJ2-7, the V gene TRBV27; maybe TRBD1 (5 bases). CDR3 region: CASSLTQGYEQYF. The CDR3 coding sequence is TGTGCCAGCAGTCTGACCCAGGGTTACGAGCAGTACTTC.